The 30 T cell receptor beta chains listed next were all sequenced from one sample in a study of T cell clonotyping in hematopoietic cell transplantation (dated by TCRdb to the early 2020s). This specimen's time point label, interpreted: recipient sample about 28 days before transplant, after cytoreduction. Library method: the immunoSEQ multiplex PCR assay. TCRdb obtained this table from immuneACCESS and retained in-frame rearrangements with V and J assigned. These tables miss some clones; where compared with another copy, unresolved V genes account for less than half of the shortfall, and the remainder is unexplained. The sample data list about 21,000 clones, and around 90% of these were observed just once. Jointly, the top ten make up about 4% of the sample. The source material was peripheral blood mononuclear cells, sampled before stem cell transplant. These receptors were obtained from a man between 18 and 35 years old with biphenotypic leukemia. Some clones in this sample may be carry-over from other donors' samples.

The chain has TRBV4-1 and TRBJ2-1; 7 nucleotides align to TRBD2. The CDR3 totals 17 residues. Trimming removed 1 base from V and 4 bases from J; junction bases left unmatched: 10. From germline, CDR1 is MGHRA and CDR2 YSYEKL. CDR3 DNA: TGCGCCAGCAGCCAAGCGGGGGGATTTAGAGATTACAATGAGCAGTTCTTC. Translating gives CASSQAGGFRDYNEQFF.

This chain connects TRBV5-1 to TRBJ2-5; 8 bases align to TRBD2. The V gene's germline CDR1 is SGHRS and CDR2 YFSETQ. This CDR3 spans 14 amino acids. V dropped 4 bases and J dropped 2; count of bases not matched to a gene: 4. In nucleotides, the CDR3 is TGCGCCAGCAGCCGGGGGGGGCCTCAAGAGACCCAGTACTTC. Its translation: CASSRGGPQETQYF. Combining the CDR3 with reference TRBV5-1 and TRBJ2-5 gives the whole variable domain KAGVTQTPRYLIKTRGQQVTLSCSPISGHRSVSWYQQTPGQGLQFLFEYFSETQRNKGNFPGRFSGRQFSNSRSEMNVSTLELGDSALYLCASSRGGPQETQYFGPGTRLLVL.

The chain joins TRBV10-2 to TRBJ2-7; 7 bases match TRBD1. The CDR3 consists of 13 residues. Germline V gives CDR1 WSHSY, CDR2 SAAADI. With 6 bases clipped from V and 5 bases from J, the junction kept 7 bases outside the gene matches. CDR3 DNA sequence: TGCGCCAGCAGCCTAAGACAGGGAGACGAGCAGTACTTC. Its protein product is CASSLRQGDEQYF.

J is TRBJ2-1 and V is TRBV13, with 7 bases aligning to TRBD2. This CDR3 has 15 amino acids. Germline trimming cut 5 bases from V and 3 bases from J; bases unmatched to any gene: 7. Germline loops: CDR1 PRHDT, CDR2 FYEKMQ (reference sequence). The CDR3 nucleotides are TGTGCCAGCAGCCAACCGGGACTAAACTACAATGAGCAGTTCTTC. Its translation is CASSQPGLNYNEQFF. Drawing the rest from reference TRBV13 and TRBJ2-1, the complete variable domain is AAGVIQSPRHLIKEKRETATLKCYPIPRHDTVYWYQQGPGQDPQFLISFYEKMQSDKGSIPDRFSAQQFSDYHSELNMSSLELGDSALYFCASSQPGLNYNEQFFGPGTRLTVL.

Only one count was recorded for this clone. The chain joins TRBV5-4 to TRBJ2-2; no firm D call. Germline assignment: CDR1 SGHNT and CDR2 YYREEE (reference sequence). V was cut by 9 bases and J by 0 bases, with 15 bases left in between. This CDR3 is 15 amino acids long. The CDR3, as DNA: TGTGCCACCCAGGTAGGGCGGCCGAACACCGGGGAGCTGTTTTTT. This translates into CATQVGRPNTGELFF.

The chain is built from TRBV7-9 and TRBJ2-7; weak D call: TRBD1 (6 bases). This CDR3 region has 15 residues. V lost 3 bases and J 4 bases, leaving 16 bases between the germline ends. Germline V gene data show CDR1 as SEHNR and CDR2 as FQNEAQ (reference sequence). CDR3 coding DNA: TGTGCCAGCAGCTTGGCGTTGACAGGTGTTTACGAGCAGTACTTC. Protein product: CASSLALTGVYEQYF.

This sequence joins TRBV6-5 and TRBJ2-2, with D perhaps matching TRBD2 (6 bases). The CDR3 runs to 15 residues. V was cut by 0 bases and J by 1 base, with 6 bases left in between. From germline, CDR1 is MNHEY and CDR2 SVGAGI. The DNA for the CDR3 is TGTGCCAGCAGTTACTCGGGGGGGAACACCGGGGAGCTGTTTTTT. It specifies CASSYSGGNTGELFF.

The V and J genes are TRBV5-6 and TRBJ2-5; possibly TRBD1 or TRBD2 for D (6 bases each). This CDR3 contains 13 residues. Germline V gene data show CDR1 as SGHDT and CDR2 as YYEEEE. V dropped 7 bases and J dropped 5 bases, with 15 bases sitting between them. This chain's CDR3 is CASWRGEGETQYF. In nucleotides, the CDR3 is TGTGCCAGCTGGAGGGGGGAAGGCGAGACCCAGTACTTC.

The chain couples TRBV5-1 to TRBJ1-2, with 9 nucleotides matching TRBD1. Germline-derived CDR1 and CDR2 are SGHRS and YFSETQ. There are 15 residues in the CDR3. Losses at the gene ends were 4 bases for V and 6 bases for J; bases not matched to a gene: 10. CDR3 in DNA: TGCGCCAGCAGCGCCGGAACAGGGGGCGTTCATGGCTACACCTTC. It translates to CASSAGTGGVHGYTF.

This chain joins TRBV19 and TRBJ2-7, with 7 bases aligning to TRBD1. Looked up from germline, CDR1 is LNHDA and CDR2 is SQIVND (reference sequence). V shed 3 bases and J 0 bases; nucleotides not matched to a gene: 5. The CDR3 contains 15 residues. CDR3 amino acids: CASSIRDRYSYEQYF. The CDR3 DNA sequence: TGTGCCAGTAGTATCCGGGACAGATACTCCTACGAGCAGTACTTC.

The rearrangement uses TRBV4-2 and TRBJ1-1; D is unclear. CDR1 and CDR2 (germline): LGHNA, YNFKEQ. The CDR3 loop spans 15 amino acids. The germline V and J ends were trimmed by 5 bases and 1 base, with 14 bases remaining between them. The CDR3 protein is CASSLTWAANTEAFF. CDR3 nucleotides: TGTGCCAGCAGCTTGACGTGGGCGGCGAACACTGAAGCTTTCTTT.

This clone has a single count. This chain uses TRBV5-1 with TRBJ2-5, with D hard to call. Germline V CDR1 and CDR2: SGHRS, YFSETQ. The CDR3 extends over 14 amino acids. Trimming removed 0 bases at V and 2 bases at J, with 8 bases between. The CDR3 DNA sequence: TGCGCCAGCAGCTTGGCCAACCTGCAAGAGACCCAGTACTTC. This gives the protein CASSLANLQETQYF. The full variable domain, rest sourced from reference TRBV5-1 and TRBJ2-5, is KAGVTQTPRYLIKTRGQQVTLSCSPISGHRSVSWYQQTPGQGLQFLFEYFSETQRNKGNFPGRFSGRQFSNSRSEMNVSTLELGDSALYLCASSLANLQETQYFGPGTRLLVL.

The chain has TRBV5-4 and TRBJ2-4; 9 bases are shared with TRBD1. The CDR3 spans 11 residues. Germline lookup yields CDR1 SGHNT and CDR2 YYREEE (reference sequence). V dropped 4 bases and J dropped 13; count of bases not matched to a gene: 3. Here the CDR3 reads CASSRDRVQYF. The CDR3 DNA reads TGTGCCAGCAGCCGGGACAGGGTGCAGTACTTC.

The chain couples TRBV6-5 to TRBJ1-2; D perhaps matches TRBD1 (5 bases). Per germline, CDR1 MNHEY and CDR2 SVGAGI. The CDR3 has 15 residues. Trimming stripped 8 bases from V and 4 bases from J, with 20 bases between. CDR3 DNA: TGTGCCAGCGCCTTGAGCCATTATAGGGGCTATGGCTACACCTTC. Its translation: CASALSHYRGYGYTF.

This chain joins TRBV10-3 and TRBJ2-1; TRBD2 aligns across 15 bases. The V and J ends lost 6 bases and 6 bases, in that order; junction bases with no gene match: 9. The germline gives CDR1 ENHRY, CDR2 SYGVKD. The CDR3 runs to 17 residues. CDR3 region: CAISGLAGGLGGNEQFF. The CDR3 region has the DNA TGTGCCATCAGCGGACTAGCGGGAGGGTTAGGAGGCAATGAGCAGTTCTTC.

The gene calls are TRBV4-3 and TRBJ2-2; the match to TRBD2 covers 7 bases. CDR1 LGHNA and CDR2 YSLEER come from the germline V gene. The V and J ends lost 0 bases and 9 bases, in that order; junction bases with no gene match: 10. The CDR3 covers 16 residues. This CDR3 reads CASSQDLEGRERELFF. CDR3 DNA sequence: TGCGCCAGCAGCCAAGATTTAGAGGGGAGGGAACGGGAGCTGTTTTTT.

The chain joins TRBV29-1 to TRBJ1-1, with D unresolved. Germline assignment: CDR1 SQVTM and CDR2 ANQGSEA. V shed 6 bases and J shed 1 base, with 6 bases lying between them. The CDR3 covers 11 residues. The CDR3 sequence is CSVRPNTEAFF. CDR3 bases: TGCAGCGTCCGGCCGAACACTGAAGCTTTCTTT. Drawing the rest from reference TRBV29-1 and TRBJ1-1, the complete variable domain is SAVISQKPSRDICQRGTSLTIQCQVDSQVTMMFWYRQQPGQSLTLIATANQGSEATYESGFVIDKFPISRPNLTFSTLTVSNMSPEDSSIYLCSVRPNTEAFFGQGTRLTVV.

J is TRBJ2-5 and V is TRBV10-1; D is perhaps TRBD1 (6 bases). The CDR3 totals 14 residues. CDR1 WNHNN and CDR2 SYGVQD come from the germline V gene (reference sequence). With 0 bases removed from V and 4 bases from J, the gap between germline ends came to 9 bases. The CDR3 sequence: CASSESRGIETQYF. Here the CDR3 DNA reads TGCGCCAGCAGTGAGTCTAGGGGGATAGAGACCCAGTACTTC.

Here the CDR3 DNA reads TGTGCCAGCAGCCAGGGCCCTACCCCCGAGCAGTACTTC. It encodes CASSQGPTPEQYF. V is TRBV7-9 and J is TRBJ2-7; tentative D call: TRBD1 (5 bases). The V gene lost 5 bases and the J gene lost 6 bases, with 14 bases spanning the gap. The CDR3 runs to 13 residues. Germline lookup yields CDR1 SEHNR and CDR2 FQNEAQ (reference sequence). The variable domain in full, completed from reference TRBV7-9 and TRBJ2-7, reads DTGVSQNPRHKITKRGQNVTFRCDPISEHNRLYWYRQTLGQGPEFLTYFQNEAQLEKSRLLSDRFSAERPKGSFSTLEIQRTEQGDSAMYLCASSQGPTPEQYFGPGTRLTVT.

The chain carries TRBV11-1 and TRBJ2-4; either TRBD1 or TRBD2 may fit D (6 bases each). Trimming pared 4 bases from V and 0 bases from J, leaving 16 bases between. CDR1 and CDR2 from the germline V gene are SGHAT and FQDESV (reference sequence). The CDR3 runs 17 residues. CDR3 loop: CASSYHEGGLAKNIQYF. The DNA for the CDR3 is TGTGCCAGCAGCTATCACGAAGGGGGGTTAGCCAAAAACATTCAGTACTTC.

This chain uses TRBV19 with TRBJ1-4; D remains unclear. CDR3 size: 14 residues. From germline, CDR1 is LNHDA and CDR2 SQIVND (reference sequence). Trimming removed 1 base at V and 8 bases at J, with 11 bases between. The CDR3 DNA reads TGTGCCAGTAGTATAGGCCCCGTGGGGGAAAAACTGTTTTTT. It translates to CASSIGPVGEKLFF.

CDR3: CAWSVNVRTSNYGYTF. CDR3 sequence (DNA): TGTGCCTGGAGTGTAAACGTCCGGACGTCTAACTATGGCTACACCTTC. V is TRBV30 and J is TRBJ1-2, with D unresolved. Per the germline V gene, CDR1 is GTSNPN and CDR2 is SVGIG (reference sequence). CDR3 length equals 16 residues. The V gene lost 0 bases and the J gene lost 0 bases, with 14 bases spanning the gap.

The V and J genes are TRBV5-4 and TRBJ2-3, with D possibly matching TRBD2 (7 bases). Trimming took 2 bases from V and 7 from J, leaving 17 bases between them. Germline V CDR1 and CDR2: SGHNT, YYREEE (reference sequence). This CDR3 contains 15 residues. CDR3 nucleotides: TGTGCCAGCAGCTTCCCAGCGGGACAATTACATACGCAGTATTTT. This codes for CASSFPAGQLHTQYF. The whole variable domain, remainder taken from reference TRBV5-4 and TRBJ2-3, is ETGVTQSPTHLIKTRGQQVTLRCSSQSGHNTVSWYQQALGQGPQFIFQYYREEENGRGNFPPRFSGLQFPNYSSELNVNALELDDSALYLCASSFPAGQLHTQYFGPGTRLTVL.

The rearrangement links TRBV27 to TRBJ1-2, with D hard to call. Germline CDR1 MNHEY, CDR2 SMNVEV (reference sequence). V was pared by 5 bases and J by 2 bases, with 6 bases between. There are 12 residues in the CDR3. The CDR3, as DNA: TGTGCCAGCAGTGCCAGCAACTATGGCTACACCTTC. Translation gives CASSASNYGYTF.

The CDR3 DNA reads as TGTGCCAGCAGCTTAGATCTGTTTGAGGCTGAAGCTTTCTTT. Translated, it gives CASSLDLFEAEAFF. This chain uses TRBV11-3 with TRBJ1-1, with D hard to call. CDR1 and CDR2 (germline): SGHNT, YENEEA. The V gene lost 0 bases and the J gene lost 6 bases, with 11 bases spanning the gap. The CDR3 spans 14 residues.

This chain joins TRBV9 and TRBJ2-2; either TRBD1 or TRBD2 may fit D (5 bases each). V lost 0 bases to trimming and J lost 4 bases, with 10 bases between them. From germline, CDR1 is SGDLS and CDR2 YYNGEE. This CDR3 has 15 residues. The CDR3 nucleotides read TGTGCCAGCAGCGTAGTCGGGACCCTCACCGGGGAGCTGTTTTTT. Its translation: CASSVVGTLTGELFF.

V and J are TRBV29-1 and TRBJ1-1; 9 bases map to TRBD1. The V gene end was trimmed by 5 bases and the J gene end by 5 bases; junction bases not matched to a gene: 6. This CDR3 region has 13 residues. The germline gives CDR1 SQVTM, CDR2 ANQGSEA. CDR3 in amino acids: CSVLADRGTEAFF. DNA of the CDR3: TGCAGCGTTCTAGCCGACAGGGGGACTGAAGCTTTCTTT.

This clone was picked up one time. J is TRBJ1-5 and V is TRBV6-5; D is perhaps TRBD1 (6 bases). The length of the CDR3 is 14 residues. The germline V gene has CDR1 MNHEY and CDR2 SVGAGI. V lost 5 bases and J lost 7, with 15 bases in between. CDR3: CASSLRGAYQPQHF. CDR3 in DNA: TGTGCCAGCAGTCTGAGGGGGGCTTACCAGCCCCAGCATTTT.

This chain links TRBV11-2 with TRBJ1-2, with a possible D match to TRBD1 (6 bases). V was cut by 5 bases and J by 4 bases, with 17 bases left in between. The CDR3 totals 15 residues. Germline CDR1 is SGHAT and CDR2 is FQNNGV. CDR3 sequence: CASSPTGNGGYGYTF. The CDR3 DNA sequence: TGTGCCAGCAGCCCTACAGGGAATGGGGGCTATGGCTACACCTTC.

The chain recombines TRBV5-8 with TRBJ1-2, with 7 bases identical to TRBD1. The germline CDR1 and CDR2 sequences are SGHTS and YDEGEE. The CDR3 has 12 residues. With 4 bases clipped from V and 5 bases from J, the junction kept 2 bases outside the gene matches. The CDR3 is CASSLTGYGYTF. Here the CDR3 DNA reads TGTGCCAGCAGCCTGACAGGGTATGGCTACACCTTC.